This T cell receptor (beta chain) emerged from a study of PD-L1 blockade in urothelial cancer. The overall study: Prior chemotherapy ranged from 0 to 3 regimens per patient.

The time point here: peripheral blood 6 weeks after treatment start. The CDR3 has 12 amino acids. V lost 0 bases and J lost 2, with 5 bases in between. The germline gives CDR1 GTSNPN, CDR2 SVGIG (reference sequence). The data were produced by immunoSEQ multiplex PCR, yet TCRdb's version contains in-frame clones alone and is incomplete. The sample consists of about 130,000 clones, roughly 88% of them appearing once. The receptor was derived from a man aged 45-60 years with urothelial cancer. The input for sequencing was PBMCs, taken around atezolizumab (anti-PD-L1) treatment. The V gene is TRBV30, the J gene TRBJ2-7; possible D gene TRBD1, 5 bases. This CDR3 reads CAWSVGAYEQYF. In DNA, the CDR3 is TGTGCCTGGAGTGTAGGGGCCTACGAGCAGTACTTC.